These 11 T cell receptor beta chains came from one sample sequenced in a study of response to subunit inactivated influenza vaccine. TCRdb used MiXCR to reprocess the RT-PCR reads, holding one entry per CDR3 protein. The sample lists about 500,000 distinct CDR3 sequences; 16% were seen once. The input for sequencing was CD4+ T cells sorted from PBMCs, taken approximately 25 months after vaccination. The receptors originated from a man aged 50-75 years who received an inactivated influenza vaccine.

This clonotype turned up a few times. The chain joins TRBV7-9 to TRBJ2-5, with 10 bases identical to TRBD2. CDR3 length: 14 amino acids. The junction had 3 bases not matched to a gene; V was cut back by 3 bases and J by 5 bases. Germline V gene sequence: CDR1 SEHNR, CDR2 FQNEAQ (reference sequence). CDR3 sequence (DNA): TGTGCCAGCAGCTTCACTAGCGGGGTGGAGACCCAGTACTTC. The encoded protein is CASSFTSGVETQYF.

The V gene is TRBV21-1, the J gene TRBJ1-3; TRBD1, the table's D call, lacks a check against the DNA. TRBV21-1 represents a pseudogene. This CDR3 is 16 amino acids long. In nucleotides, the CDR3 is TGTGCCAGCAGCACGGAAGACAGATACTCTGGAAACACCATATATTTT. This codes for CASSTEDRYSGNTIYF.

The CDR3 DNA follows: TGCAGTGCTAGAAGGAAATCTAGCGGGGGGGCCGGTGAGCAGTTCTTC. Amino acid sequence: CSARRKSSGGAGEQFF. The genes are TRBV20-1 and TRBJ2-1, with 12 nucleotides matching TRBD2. J lost 9 bases, V lost 2 bases, and 11 bases had no gene match. From germline, CDR1 is DFQATT and CDR2 SNEGSKA (reference sequence). This CDR3 is built from 16 residues.

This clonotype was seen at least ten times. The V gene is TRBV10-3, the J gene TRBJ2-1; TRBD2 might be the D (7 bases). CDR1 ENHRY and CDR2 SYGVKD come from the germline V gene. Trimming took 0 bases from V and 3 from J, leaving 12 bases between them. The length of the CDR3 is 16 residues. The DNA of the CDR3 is TGTGCCATCAGTGAGTCATCCGGGGGGCGCTACAATGAGCAGTTCTTC. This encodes CAISESSGGRYNEQFF.

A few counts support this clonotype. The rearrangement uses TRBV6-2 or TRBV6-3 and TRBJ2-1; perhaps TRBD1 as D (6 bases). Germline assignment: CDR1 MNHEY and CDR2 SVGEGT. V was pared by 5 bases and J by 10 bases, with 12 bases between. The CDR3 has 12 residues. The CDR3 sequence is CASSQGREEQFF. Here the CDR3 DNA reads TGTGCCAGCAGTCAGGGGCGCGAGGAGCAGTTCTTC.

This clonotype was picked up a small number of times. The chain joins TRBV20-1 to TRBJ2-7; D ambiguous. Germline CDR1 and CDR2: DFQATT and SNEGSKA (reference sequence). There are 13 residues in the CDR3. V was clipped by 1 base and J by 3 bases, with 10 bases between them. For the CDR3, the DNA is TGCAGTGCTAGAGCACCCTTCCTCTACGAGCAGTACTTC. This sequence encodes CSARAPFLYEQYF.

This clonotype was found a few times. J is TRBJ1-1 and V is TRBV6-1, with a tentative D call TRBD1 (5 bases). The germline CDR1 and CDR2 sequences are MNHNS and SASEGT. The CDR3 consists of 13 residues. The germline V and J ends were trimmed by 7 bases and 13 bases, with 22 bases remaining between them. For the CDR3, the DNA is TGTGCCAGCAAATTACCGGGACCCGCATTTTGTTTCTTT. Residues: CASKLPGPAFCFF.

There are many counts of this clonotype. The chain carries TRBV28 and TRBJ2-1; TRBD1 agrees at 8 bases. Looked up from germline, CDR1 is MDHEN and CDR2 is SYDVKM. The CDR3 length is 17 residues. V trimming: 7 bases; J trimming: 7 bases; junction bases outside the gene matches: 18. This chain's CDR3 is CASTGTQGAELKNEQFF. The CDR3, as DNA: TGTGCCAGCACCGGAACTCAGGGGGCTGAATTAAAGAATGAGCAGTTCTTC.

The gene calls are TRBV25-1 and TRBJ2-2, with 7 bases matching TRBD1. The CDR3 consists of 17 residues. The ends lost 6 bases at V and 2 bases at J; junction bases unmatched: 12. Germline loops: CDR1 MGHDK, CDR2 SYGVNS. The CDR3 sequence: CASSQGRQGPNTGELFF. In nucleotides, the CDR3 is TGTGCCAGCAGCCAGGGGAGACAGGGCCCTAACACCGGGGAGCTGTTTTTT.

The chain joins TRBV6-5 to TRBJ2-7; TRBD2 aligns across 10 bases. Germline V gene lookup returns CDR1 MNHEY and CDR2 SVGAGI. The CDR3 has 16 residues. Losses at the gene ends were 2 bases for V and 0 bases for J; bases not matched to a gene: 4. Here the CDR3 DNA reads TGTGCCAGCAGTTACACGGGACTAGCGAACTCCTACGAGCAGTACTTC. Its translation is CASSYTGLANSYEQYF.

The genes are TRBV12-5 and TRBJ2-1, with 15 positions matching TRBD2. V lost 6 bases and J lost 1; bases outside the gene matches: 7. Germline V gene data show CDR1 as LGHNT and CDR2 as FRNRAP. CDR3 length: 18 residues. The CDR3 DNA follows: TGTGCTAGTGGCCCCTGGACTAGCGGGAGGGGGTCCTACAATGAGCAGTTCTTC. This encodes CASGPWTSGRGSYNEQFF.